The 25 T cell receptor beta chains listed next were all sequenced from one sample in a study of patients and donors after allogeneic stem cell transplantation. TCRdb independently ran MiXCR on the RT-PCR reads; one entry per CDR3 protein. The table lists tens of thousands of distinct CDR3 sequences, under 7.5% of them singletons. Sequenced sample: blood, either unsorted or a sorted T cell fraction (not recorded which). These receptors originate from a human donor who was either an allogeneic HSCT recipient or a stem cell or donor lymphocyte infusion donor (not recorded which). It is not recorded whose cells these are; they may come from a transplant donor.

Many counts were recorded for this clonotype. This rearrangement joins TRBV10-3 to TRBJ2-3, with D unclear. Between the trimmed V and J ends, which lost 1 base and 5 bases, there was a span of 4 bases. Germline V gives CDR1 ENHRY, CDR2 SYGVKD. This CDR3 spans 12 amino acids. The CDR3 bases are TGTGCCATCAGTGAGTGGGAAGATACGCAGTATTTT. Protein product: CAISEWEDTQYF.

There are a few counts of this clonotype. The gene calls are TRBV10-2 and TRBJ2-6; D might be TRBD1 (5 bases). Germline V gene sequence: CDR1 WSHSY, CDR2 SAAADI. Trimming cost V 11 bases and J 2 bases, with 10 bases left between them. The CDR3 sequence is 13 residues long. The CDR3, as DNA: TGCGCCTCCAGGGCCACTGGGGCCAACGTCCTGACTTTC. Residues: CASRATGANVLTF.

This clonotype was counted a few times. V is TRBV27 and J is TRBJ2-2; D ambiguous. The CDR3 totals 15 residues. Trimming took 5 bases from V and 5 from J, leaving 15 bases between them. Germline CDR1 is MNHEY and CDR2 is SMNVEV (reference sequence). CDR3 region: CASSRRVQRTGELFF. The CDR3 DNA reads as TGTGCCAGCAGTCGCCGGGTCCAAAGGACCGGGGAGCTGTTTTTT.

This clonotype showed up many times. The V and J genes are TRBV15 and TRBJ2-1, with D perhaps matching TRBD2 (6 bases). CDR3 length: 14 residues. Trimming removed 0 bases at V and 4 bases at J, with 7 bases between. In germline, CDR1 is LNHNV, CDR2 YYDKDF (reference sequence). CDR3 protein: CATSRELAYNEQFF. The DNA of the CDR3 is TGTGCCACCAGCAGAGAACTAGCTTACAATGAGCAGTTCTTC. The full variable domain, rest sourced from reference TRBV15 and TRBJ2-1, is DAMVIQNPRYQVTQFGKPVTLSCSQTLNHNVMYWYQQKSSQAPKLLFHYYDKDFNNEADTPDNFQSRRPNTSFCFLDIRSPGLGDTAMYLCATSRELAYNEQFFGPGTRLTVL.

With regard to this clonotype: No conserved phenylalanine or tryptophan is present at the end of the CDR3, so a read error is the likely explanation. The CDR3 spells CASRTGGNQPQHL. The DNA of the CDR3 is TGTGCCAGCAGGACAGGGGGCAATCAGCCCCAGCATTTA. V and J are TRBV6-1 and TRBJ1-5, with TRBD1 matching 8 bases. The CDR3 covers 13 residues. Germline assignment: CDR1 MNHNS and CDR2 SASEGT. Trimming cost V 6 bases and J 2 bases; bases outside gene matches: 0.

The chain is built from TRBV18 and TRBJ2-5; D gene uncertain. The CDR3 sequence is 13 residues long. Trimming cost V 3 bases and J 1 base, with 6 bases left between them. Germline CDR1 KGHSH, CDR2 LQKENI. As DNA, the CDR3 is TGTGCCAGCTCACCGAACCGCCAAGAGACCCAGTACTTC. Translated, it gives CASSPNRQETQYF. The full variable domain, in which reference TRBV18 and TRBJ2-5 provide the parts outside the CDR3, is NAGVMQNPRHLVRRRGQEARLRCSPMKGHSHVYWYRQLPEEGLKFMVYLQKENIIDESGMPKERFSAEFPKEGPSILRIQQVVRGDSAAYFCASSPNRQETQYFGPGTRLLVL.

This clonotype was seen more than once but under ten times. This chain connects TRBV19 to TRBJ2-1; tentative D call: TRBD2 (6 bases). V lost 6 bases, J lost 0 bases, and 15 bases lay in between. Germline CDR1 reads LNHDA; CDR2 reads SQIVND (reference sequence). This CDR3 comprises 16 residues. CDR3 DNA: TGTGCCAGTAGGCCACAGCTAGCGAGCTCCTACAATGAGCAGTTCTTC. It translates to CASRPQLASSYNEQFF.

This clonotype has a count of ten or more. The CDR3 DNA reads as TGTGCCAGCAGCCAACGCCCCACTGAAGCTTTCTTT. Protein: CASSQRPTEAFF. The chain has TRBV3-1 and TRBJ1-1, with D unclear. Germline CDR1 is LGHDT and CDR2 is YNNKEL (reference sequence). This CDR3 is built from 12 residues. V was trimmed by 2 bases and J by 4 bases, leaving 5 bases between them.

The table lists this clonotype with many counts. The chain couples TRBV10-3 to TRBJ1-2, with 9 bases lining up with TRBD1. V shed 4 bases, J shed 8 bases, and the junction held 5 bases outside the gene matches. The V gene's germline CDR1 is ENHRY and CDR2 SYGVKD. The CDR3 has 13 amino acids. CDR3 bases: TGTGCCATCAGTGGTACAGGGGGCGGGGGCTACACCTTC. Translation gives CAISGTGGGGYTF.

The chain employs TRBV28 and TRBJ2-7; 7 positions agree with TRBD1. Unmatched junction bases numbered 13, after V lost 7 bases and J lost 1 base. This CDR3 region has 16 residues. Germline V gene data show CDR1 as MDHEN and CDR2 as SYDVKM. CDR3 nucleotide sequence: TGTGCCAGCATGGGTAGAGGGACAGAGGGTTCCTACGAGCAGTACTTC. This codes for CASMGRGTEGSYEQYF.

This clonotype was recorded at least ten times. The chain uses TRBV4-2 and TRBJ1-5, with a weak D call TRBD1 (5 bases). Trimming removed 0 bases at V and 2 bases at J, with 11 bases between. The V gene's germline CDR1 is LGHNA and CDR2 YNFKEQ. The CDR3 runs 16 residues. CDR3 amino acids: CASSQDWTIGNQPQHF. The CDR3 bases are TGTGCCAGCAGCCAAGATTGGACAATCGGCAATCAGCCCCAGCATTTT.

This clonotype was detected only a few times. The rearrangement uses TRBV3-1 and TRBJ2-4; no firm D call. This CDR3 is 19 amino acids long. Germline lookup yields CDR1 LGHDT and CDR2 YNNKEL (reference sequence). Trimming removed 1 base from V and 0 bases from J, with 19 bases in between. The CDR3 region is CASSQVPSSYYLAKNIQYF. The CDR3 coding sequence is TGTGCCAGCAGCCAAGTGCCCAGCAGCTATTATTTAGCCAAAAACATTCAGTACTTC.

The rearrangement uses TRBV15 and TRBJ2-7; no clear D. V was pared by 3 bases and J by 3 bases, with 12 bases between. Germline V gives CDR1 LNHNV, CDR2 YYDKDF (reference sequence). CDR3 length: 14 amino acids. This chain's CDR3 is CATSRALNFYEQYF. CDR3 coding DNA: TGTGCCACCAGCAGGGCTCTAAACTTCTACGAGCAGTACTTC.

The sample holds many counts of this clonotype. The CDR3 DNA reads as TGCGCCAGCAGCTTGACTCTAGCGGGAGCCGCAGATACGCAGTATTTT. Protein: CASSLTLAGAADTQYF. V and J are TRBV5-1 and TRBJ2-3; 10 bases align to TRBD2. Looked up from germline, CDR1 is SGHRS and CDR2 is YFSETQ. This CDR3 has 16 amino acids. V lost 1 base and J lost 4; bases outside the gene matches: 6. Full variable domain (rest looked up from reference TRBV5-1 and TRBJ2-3): KAGVTQTPRYLIKTRGQQVTLSCSPISGHRSVSWYQQTPGQGLQFLFEYFSETQRNKGNFPGRFSGRQFSNSRSEMNVSTLELGDSALYLCASSLTLAGAADTQYFGPGTRLTVL.

This clonotype appeared many times. The CDR3 protein is CASSLSTGANVLTF. CDR3 DNA sequence: TGTGCCAGCAGCTTATCAACTGGGGCCAACGTCCTGACTTTC. This chain connects TRBV7-9 to TRBJ2-6; unclear D gene. The germline CDR1 and CDR2 sequences are SEHNR and FQNEAQ (reference sequence). Trimming shortened V by 2 bases and J by 2 bases, and 4 bases separated the two germline ends. This CDR3 is built from 14 residues.

The rearrangement links TRBV19 to TRBJ2-7; possible D gene TRBD1, 5 bases. This CDR3 comprises 13 residues. Trimming removed 6 bases from V and 0 bases from J, with 9 bases in between. Looked up from germline, CDR1 is LNHDA and CDR2 is SQIVND (reference sequence). CDR3 nucleotides: TGTGCCAGTAGACGACAGAGCTCCTACGAGCAGTACTTC. Its translation is CASRRQSSYEQYF.

By its share, this clonotype is medium-sized. Here the CDR3 reads CASSLVGRHNEQFF. As DNA, the CDR3 is TGTGCCAGCAGCTTAGTTGGCAGGCACAATGAGCAGTTCTTC. The chain is built from TRBV7-9 and TRBJ2-1; D uncertain. Trimming removed 1 base at V and 5 bases at J, with 9 bases between. The germline CDR1 and CDR2 sequences are SEHNR and FQNEAQ (reference sequence). CDR3 size: 14 residues.

This clonotype was seen many times. The V call is TRBV11-2, the J call TRBJ2-1, with TRBD2 as a possible D gene (6 bases). The CDR3 runs 14 residues. The V end lost 1 base, the J end lost 5 bases, and 9 bases lay between the germline ends. Germline-derived CDR1 and CDR2 are SGHAT and FQNNGV. DNA of the CDR3: TGTGCCAGCAGCTTAGGTCTAGCGAACAATGAGCAGTTCTTC. Its translation: CASSLGLANNEQFF.

This clonotype is medium-sized within its sample. The rearrangement links TRBV5-1 to TRBJ1-2, with no clear D. Trimming stripped 0 bases from V and 5 bases from J, with 14 bases between. The CDR3 consists of 15 residues. Germline loops: CDR1 SGHRS, CDR2 YFSETQ. CDR3 DNA: TGCGCCAGCAGCTTGGACCAAGGGTTCCCATATGGCTACACCTTC. Its protein product is CASSLDQGFPYGYTF.

This clonotype occurred many times. The J gene is TRBJ2-5, the V gene TRBV10-3; D remains ambiguous. The V end lost 3 bases, the J end lost 5 bases, and 13 bases lay between the germline ends. CDR1 is ENHRY and CDR2 is SYGVKD in the germline V gene. The CDR3 has 14 residues. CDR3 in amino acids: CAISDPATGETQYF. For the CDR3, the DNA is TGTGCCATCAGTGACCCGGCGACTGGTGAGACCCAGTACTTC.

This clonotype occurred many times. The chain has TRBV28 and TRBJ1-1; TRBD1 is a possible D gene (6 bases). CDR3 length: 15 residues. Germline values: CDR1 MDHEN, CDR2 SYDVKM. V was clipped by 2 bases and J by 4 bases, with 14 bases between them. CDR3 in amino acids: CASSLTGLGTTEAFF. The CDR3 DNA reads as TGTGCCAGCAGTTTAACAGGGCTAGGGACCACTGAAGCTTTCTTT.

Many counts were recorded for this clonotype. This chain uses TRBV20-1 with TRBJ1-2, with D perhaps matching TRBD1 (5 bases). Germline CDR1 and CDR2: DFQATT and SNEGSKA (reference sequence). The V and J ends lost 3 bases and 0 bases respectively, with 17 bases between them. This CDR3 has 16 amino acids. This CDR3 is CSASKPGTLANYGYTF. CDR3 DNA sequence: TGCAGTGCTAGCAAACCAGGGACGTTAGCTAACTATGGCTACACCTTC.

Ten or more counts support this clonotype. The rearrangement links TRBV5-1 to TRBJ2-7; D is possibly TRBD2 (6 bases). CDR1 is SGHRS, CDR2 YFSETQ, per germline. The CDR3 runs to 11 residues. V lost 5 bases to trimming and J lost 5 bases, with 8 bases between them. The CDR3 region is CASSGGDEQYF. The CDR3 bases are TGCGCCAGCAGTGGAGGGGACGAGCAGTACTTC.

Regarding this clonotype: A much larger clone is a single base away; this may be a read error. The gene calls are TRBV11-3 and TRBJ2-1; 9 bases are shared with TRBD2. Germline V gene lookup returns CDR1 SGHNT and CDR2 YENEEA. The CDR3 is 14 amino acids. The CDR3 DNA follows: TGTGCCAGCGGCTTTCTAGCGGGATCCAATGAGCAGTTCTTC. It codes for CASGFLAGSNEQFF.

The chain carries TRBV20-1 and TRBJ2-7; TRBD2 might be the D (6 bases). With 0 bases removed from V and 3 bases from J, the gap between germline ends came to 12 bases. Germline assignment: CDR1 DFQATT and CDR2 SNEGSKA (reference sequence). The CDR3 spans 14 residues. CDR3 nucleotide sequence: TGCAGTGCTAGAGAGTTCAGGAGGGACTACGAGCAGTACTTC. Amino acids: CSAREFRRDYEQYF.